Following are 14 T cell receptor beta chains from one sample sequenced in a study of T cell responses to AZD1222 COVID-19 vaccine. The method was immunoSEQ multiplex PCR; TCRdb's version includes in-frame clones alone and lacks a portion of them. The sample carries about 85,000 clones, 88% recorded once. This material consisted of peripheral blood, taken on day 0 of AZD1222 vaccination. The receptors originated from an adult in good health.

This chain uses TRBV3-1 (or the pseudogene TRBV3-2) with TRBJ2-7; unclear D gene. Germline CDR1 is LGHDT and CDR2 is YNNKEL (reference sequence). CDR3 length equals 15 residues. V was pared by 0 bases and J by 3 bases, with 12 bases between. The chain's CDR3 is CASSQDRLPYYEQYF. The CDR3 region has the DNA TGTGCCAGCAGCCAAGACAGGCTTCCCTACTACGAGCAGTACTTC.

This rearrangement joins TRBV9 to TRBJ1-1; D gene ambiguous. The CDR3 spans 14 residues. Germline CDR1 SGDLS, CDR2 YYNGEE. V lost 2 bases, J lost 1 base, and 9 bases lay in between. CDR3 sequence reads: CASSVAGPNTEAFF. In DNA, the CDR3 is TGTGCCAGCAGCGTGGCTGGACCGAACACTGAAGCTTTCTTT.

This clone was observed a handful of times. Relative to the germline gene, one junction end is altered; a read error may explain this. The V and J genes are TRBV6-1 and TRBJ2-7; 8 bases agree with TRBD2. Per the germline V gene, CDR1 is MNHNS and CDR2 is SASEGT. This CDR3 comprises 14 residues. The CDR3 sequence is CASSQAGASYEQYF. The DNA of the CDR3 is TGTGCCAGCAGTCAAGCGGGAGCTTCCTACGAGCAGTACTTC.

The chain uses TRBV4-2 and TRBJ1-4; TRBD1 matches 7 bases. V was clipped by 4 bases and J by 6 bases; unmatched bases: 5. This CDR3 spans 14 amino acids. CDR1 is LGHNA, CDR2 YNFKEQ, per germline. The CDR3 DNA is TGTGCCAGCAGCCCTGAGACAGGGTATGAAAAACTGTTTTTT. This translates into CASSPETGYEKLFF.

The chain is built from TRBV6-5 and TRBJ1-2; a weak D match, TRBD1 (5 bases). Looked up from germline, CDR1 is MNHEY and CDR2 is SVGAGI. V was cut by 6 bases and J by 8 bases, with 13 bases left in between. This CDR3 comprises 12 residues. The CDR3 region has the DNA TGTGCCAGCAGGCGGGGACCGGAGGGCTACACCTTC. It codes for CASRRGPEGYTF.

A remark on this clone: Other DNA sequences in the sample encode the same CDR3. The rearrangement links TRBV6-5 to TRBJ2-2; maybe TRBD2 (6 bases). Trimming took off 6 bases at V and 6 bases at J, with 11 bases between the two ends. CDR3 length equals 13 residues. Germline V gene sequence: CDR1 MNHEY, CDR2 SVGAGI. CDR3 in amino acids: CASRSREAGELFF. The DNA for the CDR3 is TGTGCCAGCAGATCCAGGGAGGCCGGGGAGCTGTTTTTT.

The DNA for the CDR3 is TGTGCCAGCAGTACCCTGGGGGGCTATGGCTACACCTTC. This sequence encodes CASSTLGGYGYTF. The chain uses TRBV28 and TRBJ1-2; the D gene is possibly TRBD1 (5 bases). Trimming left V 5 bases short and J 4 bases short, with 11 bases between. This CDR3 has 13 amino acids. The germline V gene has CDR1 MDHEN and CDR2 SYDVKM.

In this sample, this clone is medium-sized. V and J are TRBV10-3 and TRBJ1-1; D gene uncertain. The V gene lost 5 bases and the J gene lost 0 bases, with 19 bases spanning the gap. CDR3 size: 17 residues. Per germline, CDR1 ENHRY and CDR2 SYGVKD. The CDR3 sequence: CAISNSGQTSMNTEAFF. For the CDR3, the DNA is TGTGCCATCAGTAACTCCGGGCAGACAAGTATGAACACTGAAGCTTTCTTT.

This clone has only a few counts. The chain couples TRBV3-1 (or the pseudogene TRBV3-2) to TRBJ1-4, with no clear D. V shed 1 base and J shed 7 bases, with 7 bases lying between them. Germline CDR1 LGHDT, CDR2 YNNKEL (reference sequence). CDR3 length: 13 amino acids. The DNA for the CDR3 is TGTGCCAGCAGCCAAGGGGCATTTGAAAAACTGTTTTTT. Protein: CASSQGAFEKLFF.

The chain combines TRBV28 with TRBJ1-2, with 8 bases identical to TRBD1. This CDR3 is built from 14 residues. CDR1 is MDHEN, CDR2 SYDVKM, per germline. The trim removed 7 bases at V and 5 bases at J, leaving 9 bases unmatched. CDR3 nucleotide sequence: TGTGCCAGCAATGCCGAAGACAGGGGTTATGGCTACACCTTC. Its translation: CASNAEDRGYGYTF.

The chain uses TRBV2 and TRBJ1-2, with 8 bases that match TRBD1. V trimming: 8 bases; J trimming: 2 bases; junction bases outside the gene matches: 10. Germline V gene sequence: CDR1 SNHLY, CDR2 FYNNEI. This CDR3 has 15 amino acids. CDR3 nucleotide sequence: TGTGCCAGCCCATTTCCGGGACAGGCAAACTATGGCTACACCTTC. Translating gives CASPFPGQANYGYTF.

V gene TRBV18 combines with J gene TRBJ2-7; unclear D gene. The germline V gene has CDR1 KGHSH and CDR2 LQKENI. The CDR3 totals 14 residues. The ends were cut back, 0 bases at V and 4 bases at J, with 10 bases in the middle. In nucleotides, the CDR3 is TGTGCCAGCTCACCACCGGCGATTTATTACGAGCAGTACTTC. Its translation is CASSPPAIYYEQYF.

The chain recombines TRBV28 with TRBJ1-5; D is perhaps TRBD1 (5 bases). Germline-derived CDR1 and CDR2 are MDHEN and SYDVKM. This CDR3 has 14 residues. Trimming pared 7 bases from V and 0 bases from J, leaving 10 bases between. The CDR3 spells CASTQGGSNQPQHF. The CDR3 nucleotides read TGTGCCAGCACCCAGGGCGGTAGCAATCAGCCCCAGCATTTT. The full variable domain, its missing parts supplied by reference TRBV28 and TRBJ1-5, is DVKVTQSSRYLVKRTGEKVFLECVQDMDHENMFWYRQDPGLGLRLIYFSYDVKMKEKGDIPEGYSVSREKKERFSLILESASTNQTSMYLCASTQGGSNQPQHFGDGTRLSIL.

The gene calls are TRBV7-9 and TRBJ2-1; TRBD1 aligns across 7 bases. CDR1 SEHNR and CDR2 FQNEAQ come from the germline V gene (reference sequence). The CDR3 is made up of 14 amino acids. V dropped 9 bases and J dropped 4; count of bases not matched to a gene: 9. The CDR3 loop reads CASLKGTVYNEQFF. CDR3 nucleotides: TGTGCCAGTTTGAAGGGGACAGTTTACAATGAGCAGTTCTTC. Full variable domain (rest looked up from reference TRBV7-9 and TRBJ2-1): DTGVSQNPRHKITKRGQNVTFRCDPISEHNRLYWYRQTLGQGPEFLTYFQNEAQLEKSRLLSDRFSAERPKGSFSTLEIQRTEQGDSAMYLCASLKGTVYNEQFFGPGTRLTVL.